The 5 T cell receptor beta chains given below trace back to one sample, sequenced in a study of T cells in Graves' hyperthyroidism and ophthalmopathy. The source material, RNA transcripts, was used to amplify TCR beta CDR3 regions. RT-PCR in the first round (using the HTBI primer set) targeted the TCR CDR3. MiXCR was run by TCRdb on the multiplex PCR reads, yielding one entry per CDR3 protein. The sample lists about 600,000 distinct CDR3 sequences; approximately 15% were seen once. The source material was blood. Source of these receptors: a young woman with Graves' ophthalmopathy.

This chain connects TRBV12-3 or TRBV12-4 to TRBJ1-4; 7 bases match TRBD1. Trimming removed 3 bases from V and 8 bases from J; junction bases left unmatched: 6. The CDR3 length is 14 residues. The CDR3: CASSLGDRGEKLFF. Here the CDR3 DNA reads TGTGCCAGCAGTTTGGGGGACAGAGGAGAAAAACTGTTTTTT.

This clonotype was detected ten times or more. The gene calls are TRBV27 and TRBJ1-4; 9 positions agree with TRBD1. This CDR3 spans 18 amino acids. V lost 2 bases and J lost 0; bases outside the gene matches: 7. Germline V CDR1 and CDR2: MNHEY, SMNVEV (reference sequence). CDR3 nucleotide sequence: TGTGCCAGCAGTTTAACGGGACAGGGTATTGCAACTAATGAAAAACTGTTTTTT. It specifies CASSLTGQGIATNEKLFF.

The chain has TRBV30 and TRBJ2-1; D unresolved. Deletions cut 4 bases from V and 2 bases from J, with 6 bases between. The length of the CDR3 is 12 residues. Germline V gene lookup returns CDR1 GTSNPN and CDR2 SVGIG (reference sequence). CDR3: CAWTVPYNEQFF. Here the CDR3 DNA reads TGTGCCTGGACAGTTCCCTACAATGAGCAGTTCTTC.

The table lists this clonotype with many counts. For the CDR3, the DNA is TGTGCCAGCAGCTTAGGGGGACAGGGGGGAGATACGCAGTATTTT. It codes for CASSLGGQGGDTQYF. The chain links TRBV7-2 to TRBJ2-3; 11 positions agree with TRBD1. The junction had 2 bases not matched to a gene; V was cut back by 1 base and J by 5 bases. There are 15 residues in the CDR3. In germline, CDR1 is SGHTA, CDR2 FQGNSA. Together with reference TRBV7-2 and TRBJ2-3, the CDR3 gives the full variable domain: GAGVSQSPSNKVTEKGKDVELRCDPISGHTALYWYRQSLGQGLEFLIYFQGNSAPDKSGLPSDRFSAERTGGSVSTLTIQRTQQEDSAVYLCASSLGGQGGDTQYFGPGTRLTVL.

This clonotype was counted only a few times. The J gene is TRBJ1-1, the V gene TRBV19; weak D call: TRBD1 (6 bases). V was shortened by 2 bases and J by 1 base, with 14 bases between the two germline ends. Germline CDR1 and CDR2: LNHDA and SQIVND (reference sequence). This CDR3 region has 16 residues. The CDR3 is CASSISGAGQNTEAFF. CDR3 sequence (DNA): TGTGCCAGTAGTATATCAGGGGCCGGTCAGAACACTGAAGCTTTCTTT.